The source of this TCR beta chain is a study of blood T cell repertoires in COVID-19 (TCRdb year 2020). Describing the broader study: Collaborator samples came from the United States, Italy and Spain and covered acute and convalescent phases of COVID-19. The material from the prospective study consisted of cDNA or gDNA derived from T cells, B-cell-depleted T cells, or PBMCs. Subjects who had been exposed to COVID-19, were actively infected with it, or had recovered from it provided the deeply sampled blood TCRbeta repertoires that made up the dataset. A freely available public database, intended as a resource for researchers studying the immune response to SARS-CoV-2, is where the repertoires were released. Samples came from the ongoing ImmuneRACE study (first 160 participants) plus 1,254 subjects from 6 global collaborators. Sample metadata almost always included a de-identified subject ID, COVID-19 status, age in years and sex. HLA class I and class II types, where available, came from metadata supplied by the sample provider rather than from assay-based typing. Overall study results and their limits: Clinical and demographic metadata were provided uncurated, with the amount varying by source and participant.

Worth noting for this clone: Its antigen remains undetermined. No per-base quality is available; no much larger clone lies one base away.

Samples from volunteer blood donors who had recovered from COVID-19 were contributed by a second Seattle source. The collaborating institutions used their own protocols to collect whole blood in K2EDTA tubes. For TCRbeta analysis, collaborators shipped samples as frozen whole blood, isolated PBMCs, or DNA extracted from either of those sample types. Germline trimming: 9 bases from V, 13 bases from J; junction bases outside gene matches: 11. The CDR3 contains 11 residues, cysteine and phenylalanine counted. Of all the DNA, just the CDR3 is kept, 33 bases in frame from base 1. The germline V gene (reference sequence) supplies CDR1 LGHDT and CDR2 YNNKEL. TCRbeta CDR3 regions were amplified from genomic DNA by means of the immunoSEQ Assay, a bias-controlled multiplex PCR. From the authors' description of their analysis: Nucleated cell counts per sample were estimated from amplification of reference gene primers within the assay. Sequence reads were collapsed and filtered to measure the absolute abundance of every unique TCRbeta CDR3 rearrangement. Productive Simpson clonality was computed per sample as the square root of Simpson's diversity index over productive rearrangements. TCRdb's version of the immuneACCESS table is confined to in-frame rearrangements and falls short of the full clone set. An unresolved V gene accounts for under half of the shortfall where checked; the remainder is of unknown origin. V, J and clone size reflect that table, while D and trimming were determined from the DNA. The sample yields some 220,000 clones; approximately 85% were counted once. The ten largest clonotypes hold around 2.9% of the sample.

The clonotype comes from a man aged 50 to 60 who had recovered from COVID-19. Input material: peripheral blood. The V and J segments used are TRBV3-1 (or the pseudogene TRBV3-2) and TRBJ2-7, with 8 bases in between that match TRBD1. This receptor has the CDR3 CASGIGQGQYF. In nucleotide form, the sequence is TGTGCCAGTGGGATTGGACAGGGACAATACTTC.